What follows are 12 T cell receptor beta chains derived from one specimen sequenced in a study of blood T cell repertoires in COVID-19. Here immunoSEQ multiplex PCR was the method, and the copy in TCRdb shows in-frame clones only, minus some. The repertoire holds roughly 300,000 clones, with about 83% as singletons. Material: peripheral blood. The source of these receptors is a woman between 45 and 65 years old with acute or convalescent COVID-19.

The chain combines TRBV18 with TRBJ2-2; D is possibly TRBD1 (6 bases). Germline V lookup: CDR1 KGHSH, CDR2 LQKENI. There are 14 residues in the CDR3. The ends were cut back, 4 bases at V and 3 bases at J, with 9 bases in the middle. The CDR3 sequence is CASSRQEHTGELFF. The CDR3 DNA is TGTGCCAGCTCACGACAGGAGCACACCGGGGAGCTGTTTTTT.

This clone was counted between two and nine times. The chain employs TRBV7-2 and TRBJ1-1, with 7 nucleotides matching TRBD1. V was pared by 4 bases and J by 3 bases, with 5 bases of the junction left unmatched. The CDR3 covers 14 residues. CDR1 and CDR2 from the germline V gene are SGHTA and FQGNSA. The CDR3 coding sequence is TGTGCCAGCAGCTCGCAGGGGGTGTACACTGAAGCTTTCTTT. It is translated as CASSSQGVYTEAFF. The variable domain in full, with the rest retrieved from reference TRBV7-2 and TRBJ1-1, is GAGVSQSPSNKVTEKGKDVELRCDPISGHTALYWYRQSLGQGLEFLIYFQGNSAPDKSGLPSDRFSAERTGGSVSTLTIQRTQQEDSAVYLCASSSQGVYTEAFFGQGTRLTVV.

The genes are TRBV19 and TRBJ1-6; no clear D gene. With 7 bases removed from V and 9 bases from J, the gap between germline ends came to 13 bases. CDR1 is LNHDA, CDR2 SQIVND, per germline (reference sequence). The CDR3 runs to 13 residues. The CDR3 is CASKDDGGSPLHF. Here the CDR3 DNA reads TGTGCCAGTAAGGACGATGGAGGTTCACCCCTCCACTTT.

The CDR3 DNA is TGTGCCAGCAGCAACAGGAACACTGAAGCTTTCTTT. Its translation is CASSNRNTEAFF. The V gene is TRBV27, the J gene TRBJ1-1; no definite D call. This CDR3 is 12 amino acids long. The V and J ends lost 6 bases and 1 base respectively, with 6 bases between them. Per the germline V gene, CDR1 is MNHEY and CDR2 is SMNVEV (reference sequence).

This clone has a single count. The CDR3 region is CASRTSGSSYEQYF. CDR3 nucleotides: TGTGCCAGCAGGACTAGCGGGAGCTCCTACGAGCAGTACTTC. The chain is built from TRBV7-9 and TRBJ2-7; TRBD2 agrees at 12 bases. Germline V lookup: CDR1 SEHNR, CDR2 FQNEAQ (reference sequence). Trimming removed 6 bases from V and 0 bases from J; junction bases left unmatched: 0. The CDR3 contains 14 residues. The whole variable domain, filled in from reference TRBV7-9 and TRBJ2-7, reads DTGVSQNPRHKITKRGQNVTFRCDPISEHNRLYWYRQTLGQGPEFLTYFQNEAQLEKSRLLSDRFSAERPKGSFSTLEIQRTEQGDSAMYLCASRTSGSSYEQYFGPGTRLTVT.

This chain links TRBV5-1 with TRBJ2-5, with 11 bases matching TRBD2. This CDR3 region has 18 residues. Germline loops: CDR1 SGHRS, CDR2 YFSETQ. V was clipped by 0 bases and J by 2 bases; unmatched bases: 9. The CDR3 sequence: CASSLGGAASGGQETQYF. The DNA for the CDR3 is TGCGCCAGCAGCTTGGGGGGCGCGGCTAGCGGGGGGCAAGAGACCCAGTACTTC.

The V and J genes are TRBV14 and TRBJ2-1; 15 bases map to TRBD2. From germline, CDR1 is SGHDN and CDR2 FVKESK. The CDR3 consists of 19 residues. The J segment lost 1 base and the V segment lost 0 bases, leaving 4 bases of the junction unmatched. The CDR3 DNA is TGTGCCAGCAGCCAAGATTTGGGACTAGCGGGAGGTTCCTACAATGAGCAGTTCTTC. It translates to CASSQDLGLAGGSYNEQFF.

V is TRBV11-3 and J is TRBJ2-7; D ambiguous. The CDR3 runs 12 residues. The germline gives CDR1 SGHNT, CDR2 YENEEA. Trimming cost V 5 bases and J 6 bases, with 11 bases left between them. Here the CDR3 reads CASSKIPGEQYF. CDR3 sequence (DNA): TGTGCCAGCAGCAAAATACCCGGCGAGCAGTACTTC.

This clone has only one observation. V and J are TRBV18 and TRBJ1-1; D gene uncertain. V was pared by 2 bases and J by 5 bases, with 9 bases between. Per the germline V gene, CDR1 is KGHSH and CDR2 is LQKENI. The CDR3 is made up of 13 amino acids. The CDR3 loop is CASSPEGQTEAFF. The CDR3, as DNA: TGTGCCAGCTCACCAGAGGGTCAAACTGAAGCTTTCTTT.

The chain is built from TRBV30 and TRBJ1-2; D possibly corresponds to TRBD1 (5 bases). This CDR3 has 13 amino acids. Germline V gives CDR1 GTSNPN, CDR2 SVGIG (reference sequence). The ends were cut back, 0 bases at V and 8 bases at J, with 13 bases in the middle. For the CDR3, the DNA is TGTGCCTGGAGTGTGGGGGGAGGAGGAGGCTACACCTTC. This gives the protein CAWSVGGGGGYTF.

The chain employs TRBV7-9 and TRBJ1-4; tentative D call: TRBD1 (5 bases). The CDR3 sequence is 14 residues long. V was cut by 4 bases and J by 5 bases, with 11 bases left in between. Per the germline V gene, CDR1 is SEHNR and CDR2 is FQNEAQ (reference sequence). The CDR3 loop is CASSSFRGNEKLFF. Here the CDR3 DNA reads TGTGCCAGCAGCTCGTTCCGGGGGAATGAAAAACTGTTTTTT.

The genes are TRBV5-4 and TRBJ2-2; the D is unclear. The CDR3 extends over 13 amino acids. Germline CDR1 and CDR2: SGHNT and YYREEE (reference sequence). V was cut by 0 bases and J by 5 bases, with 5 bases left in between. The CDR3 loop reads CASSLVLTGELFF. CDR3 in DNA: TGTGCCAGCAGCTTGGTTCTGACCGGGGAGCTGTTTTTT.